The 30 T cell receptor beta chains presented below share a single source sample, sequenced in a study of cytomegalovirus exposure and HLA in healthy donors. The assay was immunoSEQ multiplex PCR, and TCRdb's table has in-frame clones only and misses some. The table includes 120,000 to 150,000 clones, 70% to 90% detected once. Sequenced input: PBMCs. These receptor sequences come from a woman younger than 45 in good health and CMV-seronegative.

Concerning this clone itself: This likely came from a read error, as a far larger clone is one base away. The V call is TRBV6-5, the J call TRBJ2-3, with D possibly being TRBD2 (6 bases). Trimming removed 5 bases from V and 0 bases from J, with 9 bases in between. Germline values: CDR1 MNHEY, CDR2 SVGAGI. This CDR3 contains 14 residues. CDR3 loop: CASSKGTSTDTQYF. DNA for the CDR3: TGTGCCAGCAGTAAGGGGACTAGCACAGATACGCAGTATTTT.

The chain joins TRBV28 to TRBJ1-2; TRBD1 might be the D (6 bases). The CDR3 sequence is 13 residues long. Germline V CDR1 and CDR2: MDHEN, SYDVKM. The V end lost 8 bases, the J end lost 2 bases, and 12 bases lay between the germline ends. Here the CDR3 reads CASRRQENYGYTF. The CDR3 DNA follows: TGTGCCAGCCGAAGACAGGAGAACTATGGCTACACCTTC.

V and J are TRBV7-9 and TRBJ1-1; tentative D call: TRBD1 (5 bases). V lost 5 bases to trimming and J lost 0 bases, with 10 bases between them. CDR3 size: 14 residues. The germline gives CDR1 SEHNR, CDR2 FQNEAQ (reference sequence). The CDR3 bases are TGTGCCAGCAGCGATAACAGGTTGAACACTGAAGCTTTCTTT. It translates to CASSDNRLNTEAFF.

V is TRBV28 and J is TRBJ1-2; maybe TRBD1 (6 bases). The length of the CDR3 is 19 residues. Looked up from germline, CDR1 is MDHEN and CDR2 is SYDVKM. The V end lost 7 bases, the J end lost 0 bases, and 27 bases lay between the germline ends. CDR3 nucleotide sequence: TGTGCCAGCAACCCACCGCCCCGGACAGCGGGATTTTCTAACTATGGCTACACCTTC. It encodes CASNPPPRTAGFSNYGYTF.

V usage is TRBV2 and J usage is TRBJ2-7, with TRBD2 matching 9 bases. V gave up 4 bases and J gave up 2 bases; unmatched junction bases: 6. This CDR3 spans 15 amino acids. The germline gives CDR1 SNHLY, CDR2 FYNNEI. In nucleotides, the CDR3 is TGTGCCAGCAGTGGTGGTAGCGGGGGAACCTACGAGCAGTACTTC. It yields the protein CASSGGSGGTYEQYF.

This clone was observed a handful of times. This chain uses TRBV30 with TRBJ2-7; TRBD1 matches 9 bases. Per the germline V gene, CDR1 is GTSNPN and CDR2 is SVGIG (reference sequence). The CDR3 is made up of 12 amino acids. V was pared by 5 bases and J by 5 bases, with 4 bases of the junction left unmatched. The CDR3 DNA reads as TGTGCCTGGGGACAGGGGAGCCACGAGCAGTACTTC. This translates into CAWGQGSHEQYF.

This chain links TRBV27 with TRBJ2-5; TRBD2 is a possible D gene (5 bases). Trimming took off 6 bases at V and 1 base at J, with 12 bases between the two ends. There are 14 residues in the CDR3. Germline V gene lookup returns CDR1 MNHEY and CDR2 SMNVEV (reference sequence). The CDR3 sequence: CASSTKSGQETQYF. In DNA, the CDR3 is TGTGCCAGCAGCACCAAAAGCGGCCAAGAGACCCAGTACTTC.

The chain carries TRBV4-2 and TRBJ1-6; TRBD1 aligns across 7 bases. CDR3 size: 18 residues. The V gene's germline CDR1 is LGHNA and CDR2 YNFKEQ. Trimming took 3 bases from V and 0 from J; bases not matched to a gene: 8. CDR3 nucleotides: TGTGCCAGCAGCCAGAACCACAGGGGAAGCTCCTATAATTCACCCCTCCACTTT. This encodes CASSQNHRGSSYNSPLHF.

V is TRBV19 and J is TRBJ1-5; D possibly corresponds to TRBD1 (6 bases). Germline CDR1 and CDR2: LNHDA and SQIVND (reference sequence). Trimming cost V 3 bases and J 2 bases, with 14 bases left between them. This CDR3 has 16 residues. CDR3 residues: CASSMGGRFGNQPQHF. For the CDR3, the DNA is TGTGCCAGTAGTATGGGGGGGCGCTTTGGCAATCAGCCCCAGCATTTT.

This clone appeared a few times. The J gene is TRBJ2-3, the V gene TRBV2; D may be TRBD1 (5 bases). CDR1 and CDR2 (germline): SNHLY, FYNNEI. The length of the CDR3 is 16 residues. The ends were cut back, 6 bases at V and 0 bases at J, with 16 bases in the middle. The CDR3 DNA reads TGTGCCAGCAGCCGAATACAGGCCGTAAGCACAGATACGCAGTATTTT. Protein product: CASSRIQAVSTDTQYF. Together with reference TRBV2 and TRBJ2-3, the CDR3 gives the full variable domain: EPEVTQTPSHQVTQMGQEVILRCVPISNHLYFYWYRQILGQKVEFLVSFYNNEISEKSEIFDDQFSVERPDGSNFTLKIRSTKLEDSAMYFCASSRIQAVSTDTQYFGPGTRLTVL.

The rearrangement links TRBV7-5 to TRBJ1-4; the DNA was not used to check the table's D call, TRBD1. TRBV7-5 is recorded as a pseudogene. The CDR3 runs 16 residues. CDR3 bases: TGTGCCAGAAGCTTAAAGGGACAGGGGGCTTTGGAAAAACTGTTTTTT. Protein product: CARSLKGQGALEKLFF.

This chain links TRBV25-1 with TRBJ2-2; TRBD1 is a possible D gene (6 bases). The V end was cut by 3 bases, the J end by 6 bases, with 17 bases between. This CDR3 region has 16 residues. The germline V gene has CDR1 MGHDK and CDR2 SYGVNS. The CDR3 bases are TGTGCCAGCAGTGACCACAGGGATAGCTTGGCCGGGGAGCTGTTTTTT. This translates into CASSDHRDSLAGELFF.

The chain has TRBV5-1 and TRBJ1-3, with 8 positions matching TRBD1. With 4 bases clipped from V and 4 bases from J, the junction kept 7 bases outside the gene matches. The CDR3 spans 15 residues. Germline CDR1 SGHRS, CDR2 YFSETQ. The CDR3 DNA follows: TGCGCCAGCAGCACCACAGGGGGAGCAGGAAACACCATATATTTT. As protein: CASSTTGGAGNTIYF.

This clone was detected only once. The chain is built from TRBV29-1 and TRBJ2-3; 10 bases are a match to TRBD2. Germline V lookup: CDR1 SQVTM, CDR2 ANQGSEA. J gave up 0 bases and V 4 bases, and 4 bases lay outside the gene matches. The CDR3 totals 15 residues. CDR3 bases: TGCAGCGTTGGGCCTAGCGGGGGTAGCACAGATACGCAGTATTTT. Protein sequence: CSVGPSGGSTDTQYF.

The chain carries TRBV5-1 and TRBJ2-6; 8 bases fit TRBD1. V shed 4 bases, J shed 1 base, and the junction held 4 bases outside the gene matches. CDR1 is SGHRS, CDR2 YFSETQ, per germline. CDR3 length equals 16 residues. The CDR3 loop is CASSTGTGSGANVLTF. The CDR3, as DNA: TGCGCCAGCAGCACTGGGACAGGATCTGGGGCCAACGTCCTGACTTTC.

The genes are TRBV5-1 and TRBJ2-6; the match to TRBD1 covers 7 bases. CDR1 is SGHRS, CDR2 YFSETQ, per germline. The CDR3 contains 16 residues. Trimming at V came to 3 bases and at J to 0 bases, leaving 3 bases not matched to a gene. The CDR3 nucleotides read TGCGCCAGCAGCTGGGACAGCCTCTCTGGGGCCAACGTCCTGACTTTC. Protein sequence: CASSWDSLSGANVLTF.

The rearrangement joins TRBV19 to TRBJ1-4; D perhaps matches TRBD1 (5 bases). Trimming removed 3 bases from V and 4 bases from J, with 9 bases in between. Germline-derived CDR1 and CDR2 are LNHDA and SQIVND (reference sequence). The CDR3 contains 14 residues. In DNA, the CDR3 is TGTGCCAGTAGTATTGACAGTTTTAATGAAAAACTGTTTTTT. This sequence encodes CASSIDSFNEKLFF.

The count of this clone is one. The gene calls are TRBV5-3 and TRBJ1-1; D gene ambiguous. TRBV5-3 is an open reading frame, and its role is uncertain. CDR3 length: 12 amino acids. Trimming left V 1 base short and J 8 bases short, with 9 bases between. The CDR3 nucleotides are TGTGCCAGAAGCTTGTCGTTCAGGGAAGCTTTCTTT. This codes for CARSLSFREAFF.

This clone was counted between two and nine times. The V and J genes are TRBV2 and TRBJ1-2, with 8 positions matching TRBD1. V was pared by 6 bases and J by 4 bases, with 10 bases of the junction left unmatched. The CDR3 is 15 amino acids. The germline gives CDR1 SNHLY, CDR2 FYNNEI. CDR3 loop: CASRTDRVLPYGYTF. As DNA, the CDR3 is TGTGCCAGCAGAACGGACAGGGTGCTCCCCTATGGCTACACCTTC.

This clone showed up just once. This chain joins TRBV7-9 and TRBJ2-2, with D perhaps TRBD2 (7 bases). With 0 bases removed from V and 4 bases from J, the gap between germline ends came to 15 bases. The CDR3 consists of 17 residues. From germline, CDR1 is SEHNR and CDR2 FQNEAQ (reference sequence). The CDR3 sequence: CASSLAVIGGATGELFF. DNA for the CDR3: TGTGCCAGCAGCTTAGCGGTCATTGGGGGGGCCACCGGGGAGCTGTTTTTT. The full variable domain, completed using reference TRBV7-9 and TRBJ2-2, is DTGVSQNPRHKITKRGQNVTFRCDPISEHNRLYWYRQTLGQGPEFLTYFQNEAQLEKSRLLSDRFSAERPKGSFSTLEIQRTEQGDSAMYLCASSLAVIGGATGELFFGEGSRLTVL.

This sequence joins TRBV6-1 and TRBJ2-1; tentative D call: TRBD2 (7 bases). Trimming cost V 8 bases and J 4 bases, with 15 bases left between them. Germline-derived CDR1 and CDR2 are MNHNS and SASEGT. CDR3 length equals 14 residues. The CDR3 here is CASPGGPLYNEQFF. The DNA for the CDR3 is TGTGCCAGCCCCGGGGGGCCGTTATACAATGAGCAGTTCTTC.

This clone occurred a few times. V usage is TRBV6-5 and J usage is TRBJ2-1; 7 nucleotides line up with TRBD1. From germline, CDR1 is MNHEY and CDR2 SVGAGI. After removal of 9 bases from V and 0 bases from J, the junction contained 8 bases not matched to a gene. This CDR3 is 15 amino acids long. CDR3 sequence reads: CASTRGLSSYNEQFF. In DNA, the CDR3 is TGTGCCAGTACGAGGGGGCTCAGCTCCTACAATGAGCAGTTCTTC.

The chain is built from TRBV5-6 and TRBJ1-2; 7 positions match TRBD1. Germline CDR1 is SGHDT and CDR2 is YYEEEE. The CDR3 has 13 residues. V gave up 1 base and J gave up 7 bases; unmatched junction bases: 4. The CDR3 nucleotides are TGTGCCAGCAGCTTGTCAGGGGGTGGTGGCTACACCTTC. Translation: CASSLSGGGGYTF.

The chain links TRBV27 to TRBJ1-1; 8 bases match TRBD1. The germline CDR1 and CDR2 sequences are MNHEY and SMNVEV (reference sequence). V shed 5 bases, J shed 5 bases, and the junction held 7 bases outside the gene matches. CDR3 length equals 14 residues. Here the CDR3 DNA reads TGTGCCAGCAGTCCTACAGGGGGATGGACTGAAGCTTTCTTT. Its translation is CASSPTGGWTEAFF.

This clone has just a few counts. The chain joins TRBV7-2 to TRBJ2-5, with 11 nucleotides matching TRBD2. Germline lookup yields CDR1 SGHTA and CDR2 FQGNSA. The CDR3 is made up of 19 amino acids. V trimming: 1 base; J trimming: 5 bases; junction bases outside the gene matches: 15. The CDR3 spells CASSLGGLAGWGVVETQYF. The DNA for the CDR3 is TGTGCCAGCAGCTTAGGAGGACTAGCGGGCTGGGGGGTGGTGGAGACCCAGTACTTC. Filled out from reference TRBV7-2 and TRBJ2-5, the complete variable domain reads GAGVSQSPSNKVTEKGKDVELRCDPISGHTALYWYRQSLGQGLEFLIYFQGNSAPDKSGLPSDRFSAERTGGSVSTLTIQRTQQEDSAVYLCASSLGGLAGWGVVETQYFGPGTRLLVL.

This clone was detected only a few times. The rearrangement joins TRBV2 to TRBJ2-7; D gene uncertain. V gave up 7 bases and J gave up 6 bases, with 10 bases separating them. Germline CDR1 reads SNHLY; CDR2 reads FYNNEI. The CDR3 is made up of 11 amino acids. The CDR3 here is CASNTRGEQYF. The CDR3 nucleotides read TGTGCCAGCAATACCAGAGGCGAGCAGTACTTC.

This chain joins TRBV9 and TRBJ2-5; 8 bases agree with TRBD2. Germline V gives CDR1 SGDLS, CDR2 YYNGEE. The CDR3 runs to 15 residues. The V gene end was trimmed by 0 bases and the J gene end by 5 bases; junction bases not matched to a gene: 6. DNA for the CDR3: TGTGCCAGCAGCGTAGACGGGGGGGCACGGGAGACCCAGTACTTC. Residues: CASSVDGGARETQYF.

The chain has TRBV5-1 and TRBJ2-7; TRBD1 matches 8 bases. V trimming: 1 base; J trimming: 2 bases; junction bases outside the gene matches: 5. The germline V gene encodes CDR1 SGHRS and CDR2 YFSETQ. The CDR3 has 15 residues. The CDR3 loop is CASSLSTGGTYEQYF. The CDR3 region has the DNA TGCGCCAGCAGCTTGAGTACAGGGGGTACCTACGAGCAGTACTTC.

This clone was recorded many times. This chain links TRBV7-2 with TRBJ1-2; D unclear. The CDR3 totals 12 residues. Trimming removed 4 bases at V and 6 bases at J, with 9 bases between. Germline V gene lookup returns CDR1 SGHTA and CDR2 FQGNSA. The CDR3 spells CASSSLYDGYTF. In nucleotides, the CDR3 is TGTGCCAGCAGCTCCCTTTATGATGGCTACACCTTC. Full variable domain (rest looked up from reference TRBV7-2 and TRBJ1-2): GAGVSQSPSNKVTEKGKDVELRCDPISGHTALYWYRQSLGQGLEFLIYFQGNSAPDKSGLPSDRFSAERTGGSVSTLTIQRTQQEDSAVYLCASSSLYDGYTFGSGTRLTVV.

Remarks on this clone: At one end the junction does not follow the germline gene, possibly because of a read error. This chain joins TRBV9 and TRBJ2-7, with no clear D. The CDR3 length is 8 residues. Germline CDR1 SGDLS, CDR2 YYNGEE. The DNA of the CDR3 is TGTGCCAGTAGCGAGCAGTACTTC. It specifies CASSEQYF.